A selection of T cell receptor beta chains follows, all from one sample in a study of T cell repertoires in cytomegalovirus infection. TCRdb re-derived calls from the reads in MiXCR, one entry per CDR3 protein. The sample lists 830,000 or so distinct CDR3 sequences; over 25% were seen once. The antigens of these receptors remain unknown. This specimen was cultured CD8+ T cells from PBMCs, taken from culture after CMV antigen stimulation. Receptors were obtained from a human donor in good health (CMV status not recorded). Some clones in this sample may be carry-over from other donors' samples. The conserved cysteine and the conserved F or W are not part of the CDR3 here.

V gene	J gene	CDR3 protein
TRBV7-8	TRBJ2-1	ASSFPKTSGTYNEQF
TRBV10-3	TRBJ2-3	AISSRGGPDTQY
TRBV24-1	TRBJ2-2	ATSDLGPENTGELF
TRBV7-2	TRBJ2-1	ASSWGGLAGEQF
TRBV7-9	TRBJ1-4	ASSQKRGRGGEKLF
TRBV10-2	TRBJ1-1	ASSERTVMNTEAF
TRBV6-1	TRBJ1-2	ASSSGWGGYT
TRBV25-1	TRBJ1-2	ASSEYFVGQQTYGYT
TRBV4-1	TRBJ1-4	ASSLLGSNEKLF
TRBV20-1	TRBJ1-2	SASWSYIGYT
TRBV9	TRBJ2-5	ASSSPGTGAQY
TRBV7-8	TRBJ1-3	ASSSGGSGNTIY
TRBV28	TRBJ1-6	ASSLVVLDRGQSYNSPLH
TRBV12-3/TRBV12-4	TRBJ1-2	ASSPGHHVYGYT
TRBV29-1	TRBJ2-1	SGRYNAAEQF
TRBV11-2	TRBJ1-5	ASSQYTGINQPQH
TRBV6-5	TRBJ2-3	ASSYFAGGTDTQY
TRBV7-8	TRBJ2-5	ASSERAETQY
TRBV4-1	TRBJ2-3	ASSQGLSDTQY
TRBV2	TRBJ2-7	ASSGYEQY
TRBV6-2/TRBV6-3	TRBJ1-5	ASSYITQPQH
TRBV7-6	TRBJ1-6	ASSSSDNSPLH
TRBV15	TRBJ2-1	ATSRDRSLGQPDNEQF
TRBV12-3/TRBV12-4	TRBJ2-1	ASWGGPREQF
TRBV6-5	TRBJ2-2	ASRLAGGPPGELF
TRBV29-1	TRBJ2-1	SGVRGGTEYNEQF
TRBV7-8	TRBJ1-1	ASSYTPYTEAF
TRBV7-9	TRBJ2-7	ASSTSTSGVNSYEQY
TRBV7-3	TRBJ1-2	ASSPGEGSPYGYT
TRBV4-1	TRBJ1-5	ASSRGFDSNQPQH
TRBV27	TRBJ2-7	ASMDRQAYEQY
TRBV12-5	TRBJ1-6	ASGLGQGSPLH
TRBV27	TRBJ2-3	ASTSMEGGDTQY
TRBV6-6	TRBJ1-2	ASSYVLGQPWSGYT